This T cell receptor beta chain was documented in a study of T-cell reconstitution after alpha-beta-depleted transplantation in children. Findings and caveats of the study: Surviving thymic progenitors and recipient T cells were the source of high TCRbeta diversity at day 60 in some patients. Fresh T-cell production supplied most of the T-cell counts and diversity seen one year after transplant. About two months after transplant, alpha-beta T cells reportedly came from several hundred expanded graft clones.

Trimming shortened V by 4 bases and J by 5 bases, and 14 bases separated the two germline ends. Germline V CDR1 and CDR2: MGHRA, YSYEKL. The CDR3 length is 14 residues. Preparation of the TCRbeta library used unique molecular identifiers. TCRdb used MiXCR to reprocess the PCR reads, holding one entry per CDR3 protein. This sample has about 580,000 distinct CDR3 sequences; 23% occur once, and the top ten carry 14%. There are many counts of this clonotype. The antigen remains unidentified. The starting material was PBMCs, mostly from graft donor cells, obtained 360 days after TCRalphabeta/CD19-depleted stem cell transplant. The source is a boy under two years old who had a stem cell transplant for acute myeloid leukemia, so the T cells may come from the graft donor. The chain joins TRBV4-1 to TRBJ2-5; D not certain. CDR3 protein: CASSLQEIVETQYF. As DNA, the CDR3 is TGCGCCAGCAGCCTTCAAGAGATCGTGGAGACCCAGTACTTC.